This T cell receptor (beta chain) came from a study of sequential checkpoint blockade in melanoma. The wider study: TCRbeta immunosequencing was performed on DNA from 91 pretreatment melanoma tumor samples. After nivolumab or ipilimumab alone, around 24 patients had week-13 rebiopsies.

General observations from the study: Pretreatment TIL clonality tracked with response in the nivolumab-first arm.

The data were produced by immunoSEQ multiplex PCR, yet TCRdb's version contains in-frame clones alone and is incomplete. The data show roughly 3,100 clones, about 19% seen once. Trimming stripped 3 bases from V and 6 bases from J, with 21 bases between. This CDR3 spans 16 amino acids. Germline-derived CDR1 and CDR2 are SGHNT and YENEEA. The treatment: randomized to nivolumab then ipilimumab (arm A) or the reverse (arm B). None of the patients previously received DNA-damaging chemotherapy. With regard to this clone: Its target is unknown.

V gene TRBV11-3 combines with J gene TRBJ2-7; the D gene is possibly TRBD1 (5 bases). This sample comprised tumor tissue (inferred from file names), obtained from a patient given nivolumab and ipilimumab in sequence. This clonotype was sampled from a human donor with melanoma. The CDR3 loop reads CASSFQTEGVGGEQYF. CDR3 in DNA: TGTGCCAGCAGCTTCCAGACTGAAGGGGTTGGCGGCGAGCAGTACTTC. The variable domain in full, completed from reference TRBV11-3 and TRBJ2-7, reads EAGVVQSPRYKIIEKKQPVAFWCNPISGHNTLYWYLQNLGQGPELLIRYENEEAVDDSQLPKDRFSAERLKGVDSTLKIQPAELGDSAVYLCASSFQTEGVGGEQYFGPGTRLTVT.